These 18 T cell receptor beta chains came from one sample sequenced in a study of cytomegalovirus exposure and HLA in healthy donors (dated by TCRdb to 2016 to 2017). To prepare the library, the immunoSEQ multiplex PCR assay was applied. For the multiplex PCR, a mixture combining 60 forward primers for TCR Vbeta segments and 13 reverse primers for TCR Jbeta segments was used. This is the immuneACCESS table as TCRdb keeps it, with only in-frame sequences that have V and J called. A part of the clones is gone; compared with another copy, unresolved V genes explain less than half, and the rest is unexplained. The sample records 150,000 to 200,000 clones, roughly 77% of which are singletons. 3.4% of the sample lies in the top ten. The sequenced material came from PBMCs. The source is a man aged 40-49 years in good health and CMV-seropositive.

The chain recombines TRBV4-3 with TRBJ2-1, with a tentative D call TRBD1 (5 bases). The CDR3 length is 15 residues. Germline V lookup: CDR1 LGHNA, CDR2 YSLEER. Trimming pared 4 bases from V and 1 base from J, leaving 11 bases between. The CDR3: CASSPSGISYNEQFF. CDR3 sequence (DNA): TGCGCCAGCAGCCCGTCAGGGATATCCTACAATGAGCAGTTCTTC.

This rearrangement joins TRBV6-4 to TRBJ1-3, with 7 bases matching TRBD1. Losses at the gene ends were 3 bases for V and 0 bases for J; bases not matched to a gene: 8. This CDR3 region has 17 residues. The germline V gene has CDR1 MRHNA and CDR2 SNTAGT. CDR3 amino acids: CASSEIAGQFSGNTIYF. In DNA form, the CDR3 reads TGTGCCAGCAGTGAGATCGCGGGACAGTTCTCTGGAAACACCATATATTTT.

J is TRBJ2-1 and V is TRBV28, with 8 bases aligning to TRBD1. Trimming cost V 5 bases and J 8 bases; bases outside gene matches: 11. Germline V gene lookup returns CDR1 MDHEN and CDR2 SYDVKM. CDR3 size: 15 residues. The CDR3 DNA follows: TGTGCCAGCAGTACCCCTATCGGACAGGGCTATGAGCAGTTCTTC. Its translation: CASSTPIGQGYEQFF.

The chain combines TRBV29-1 with TRBJ1-4; 7 bases are shared with TRBD1. Germline V gene data show CDR1 as SQVTM and CDR2 as ANQGSEA. This CDR3 is built from 11 residues. The V segment lost 5 bases and the J segment 7 bases; nucleotides outside the gene matches: 1. CDR3 protein: CSVYRGEKLFF. The DNA for the CDR3 is TGCAGCGTTTACAGGGGTGAAAAACTGTTTTTT.

The CDR3 DNA sequence: TGTGCCAGCACGCCCCTAGGTATCACCGGGGAGCTGTTTTTT. This sequence encodes CASTPLGITGELFF. This chain joins TRBV5-5 and TRBJ2-2; D is undetermined. From germline, CDR1 is SGHKS and CDR2 YYEKEE (reference sequence). Trimming pared 6 bases from V and 4 bases from J, leaving 13 bases between. The CDR3 has 14 amino acids.

The chain carries TRBV9 and TRBJ2-3, with D perhaps TRBD1 (6 bases). Per the germline V gene, CDR1 is SGDLS and CDR2 is YYNGEE. The CDR3 has 15 residues. V lost 4 bases and J lost 0, with 12 bases in between. CDR3 nucleotides: TGTGCCAGCAGCACCCACAGGGTTAGCACAGATACGCAGTATTTT. Translation gives CASSTHRVSTDTQYF.

The chain links TRBV5-4 to TRBJ2-3; the match to TRBD2 covers 7 bases. Germline CDR1 and CDR2: SGHNT and YYREEE (reference sequence). V lost 4 bases and J lost 2; bases outside the gene matches: 10. The CDR3 totals 16 residues. CDR3 sequence reads: CASSPPPSGVTDTQYF. The CDR3, as DNA: TGTGCCAGCAGCCCGCCACCTAGCGGTGTCACAGATACGCAGTATTTT.

J is TRBJ1-2 and V is TRBV2; 9 nucleotides line up with TRBD1. Germline lookup yields CDR1 SNHLY and CDR2 FYNNEI. The CDR3 has 13 residues. V trimming: 5 bases; J trimming: 6 bases; junction bases outside the gene matches: 4. The CDR3 spells CASSKTGGNGYTF. The CDR3 bases are TGTGCCAGCAGTAAGACAGGGGGTAATGGCTACACCTTC.

The chain joins TRBV4-2 to TRBJ2-5, with 8 bases lining up with TRBD1. Germline V lookup: CDR1 LGHNA, CDR2 YNFKEQ. The junction had 1 base not matched to a gene; V was cut back by 0 bases and J by 4 bases. This CDR3 is built from 14 residues. The CDR3 is CASSQDRGRETQYF. CDR3 DNA sequence: TGTGCCAGCAGCCAAGACAGGGGGCGAGAGACCCAGTACTTC.

The chain uses TRBV28 and TRBJ2-7, with 7 bases matching TRBD1. Trimming removed 6 bases from V and 3 bases from J; junction bases left unmatched: 17. The V gene's germline CDR1 is MDHEN and CDR2 SYDVKM. The CDR3 has 17 amino acids. The CDR3 nucleotides are TGTGCCAGCAGCTTAGACCACTCGGGACAGAGCCACTACGAGCAGTACTTC. Translating gives CASSLDHSGQSHYEQYF.

This chain connects TRBV7-3 to TRBJ1-2; a possible D gene is TRBD1 (5 bases). Germline assignment: CDR1 SGHTA and CDR2 FQGTGA. CDR3 length: 12 residues. The V and J ends lost 5 bases and 4 bases respectively, with 8 bases between them. The DNA of the CDR3 is TGTGCCAGCAGCGCTGACAGCTATGGCTACACCTTC. It specifies CASSADSYGYTF.

V is TRBV7-9 and J is TRBJ2-7; weak D call: TRBD2 (6 bases). The CDR3 runs 12 residues. CDR1 SEHNR and CDR2 FQNEAQ come from the germline V gene (reference sequence). V shed 5 bases and J shed 9 bases, with 14 bases lying between them. CDR3 DNA: TGTGCCAGCAGCCCCACTAGCTTCGGGCAGTACTTC. This translates into CASSPTSFGQYF.

The chain is built from TRBV11-1 and TRBJ2-1; possible D gene TRBD1, 6 bases. V was clipped by 5 bases and J by 0 bases, with 17 bases between them. The germline CDR1 and CDR2 sequences are SGHAT and FQDESV (reference sequence). The length of the CDR3 is 17 residues. In DNA, the CDR3 is TGTGCCAGCAGCCTTGATTCGGACAGTTTCTCCTACAATGAGCAGTTCTTC. Translation gives CASSLDSDSFSYNEQFF.

The chain has TRBV11-2 and TRBJ2-3, with 7 bases lining up with TRBD2. The CDR3 covers 16 residues. With 0 bases clipped from V and 6 bases from J, the junction kept 9 bases outside the gene matches. Germline V gene lookup returns CDR1 SGHAT and CDR2 FQNNGV. CDR3 loop: CASSLDRGRAPDTQYF. The CDR3 DNA reads TGTGCCAGCAGCTTAGATCGAGGGAGGGCCCCCGATACGCAGTATTTT.

As DNA, the CDR3 is TGTGCCACCATGCGCGACCCCTGGAGTAGCAATGAGCAGTTCTTC. It specifies CATMRDPWSSNEQFF. The rearrangement uses TRBV6-1 and TRBJ2-1; D gene unclear. The CDR3 runs 15 residues. Looked up from germline, CDR1 is MNHNS and CDR2 is SASEGT. V dropped 10 bases and J dropped 6 bases, with 22 bases sitting between them.

This clone came up a few times. This chain uses TRBV7-9 with TRBJ1-3, with D possibly matching TRBD1 (5 bases). The CDR3 loop spans 12 amino acids. CDR1 and CDR2 (germline): SEHNR, FQNEAQ (reference sequence). The CDR3 region has the DNA TGTGGGCAGGGAAGCTCTGGAAACACCATATATTTT. Protein: CGQGSSGNTIYF.

This chain joins TRBV5-4 and TRBJ1-4; 8 nucleotides agree with TRBD1. V trimming: 0 bases; J trimming: 12 bases; junction bases outside the gene matches: 13. This CDR3 is built from 16 residues. Germline CDR1 reads SGHNT; CDR2 reads YYREEE (reference sequence). CDR3 loop: CASSLGPDRAVYQLFF. CDR3 coding DNA: TGTGCCAGCAGCTTGGGTCCGGACAGGGCTGTATATCAACTGTTTTTT.

The J gene is TRBJ2-7, the V gene TRBV6-6; 8 nucleotides agree with TRBD1. The germline V gene has CDR1 MNHNY and CDR2 SVGAGI (reference sequence). With V trimmed by 3 bases and J by 5 bases, 3 bases remained unmatched. CDR3 size: 13 residues. Here the CDR3 DNA reads TGTGCCAGCAGTTATTCCAGGGGGCACGAGCAGTACTTC. Translated, it gives CASSYSRGHEQYF.